This T cell receptor beta chain was sequenced during a study of metastatic and nonmetastatic thyroid tumors. About the study: Repertoire comparisons spanned blood and tumor or nodule tissue from malignant and benign thyroid patients.

General observations from the study: Significantly greater TCR beta diversity was reportedly found in malignant thyroid tumors than in benign nodules (in blood and tumor).

CDR1 is SQVTM, CDR2 ANQGSEA, per germline. This CDR3 has 16 residues. The ends lost 2 bases at V and 3 bases at J; junction bases unmatched: 10. In its sample, this clone was seen a few times. Its antigen is not known. No treatment had been given to any patient before thyroid surgery. Original processing notes: Clinicopathological groups supplied CDR3 differences that were used to build a distant-metastasis classifier for papillary thyroid cancer. TCRdb reassembled clones from the PCR reads with MiXCR. Clone size and V and J calls follow TCRdb, not the original study. Of approximately 84,000 clones detected, 14% to 15% appear once; the ten largest clones hold around 3.3%.

The TCR comes from a female donor with papillary thyroid cancer or a benign thyroid nodule (not recorded which). Some clones in this sample may be carry-over from other donors' samples. The specimen sequenced was blood. The V gene is TRBV29-1, the J gene TRBJ2-5; 9 bases agree with TRBD1. CDR3 residues: CSVERGQGGKKETQYF. As DNA, the CDR3 is TGCAGCGTTGAACGGGGACAGGGCGGGAAAAAAGAGACCCAGTACTTC.